This is a list of T cell receptor beta chains from one sample in a study of cytomegalovirus exposure and HLA in healthy donors. Assay: immunoSEQ multiplex PCR; the TCRdb copy retains only in-frame clones and omits some. The sample has tens of thousands of clones; 75% to 90% are singletons. Sequencing was carried out using PBMCs. Every receptor here comes from a man aged 50 or older in good health and CMV-seropositive. CDR3s include the opening cysteine and the closing phenylalanine or tryptophan. D genes are given only for firm matches. Clone size is stated in some rows and not others, as once, few, many or a class when expanded.

clone_size j_call d_call v_call cdr3_aa cdr3_nt
- TRBJ1-2 TRBD1 TRBV7-9 CASSLTDRPYGYTF TGTGCCAGCAGCTTAACGGACAGGCCCTATGGCTACACCTTC
- TRBJ1-4 - TRBV2 CASSEQGIGATNEKLFF TGTGCCAGCAGTGAACAGGGAATAGGCGCAACTAATGAAAAACTGTTTTTT
- TRBJ2-7 - TRBV19 CASSISGRMYEQYF TGTGCCAGTTCCATCAGCGGCAGAATGTACGAGCAGTACTTC
- TRBJ2-3 TRBD2 TRBV19 CASSTPSSGRAGTQYF TGTGCCAGTAGTACCCCCTCGAGCGGGAGGGCCGGGACGCAGTATTTT
- TRBJ1-1 - TRBV4-2 CASSQGEGTNTEAFF TGTGCCAGCAGCCAAGGCGAGGGAACGAACACTGAAGCTTTCTTT
few TRBJ2-7 - TRBV5-1 CASSNPTGQGIHEQYF TGCGCCAGCAGCAACCCCACGGGACAAGGGATCCACGAGCAGTACTTC
- TRBJ1-4 - TRBV10-3 CAIKGGGIGEKLFF TGTGCCATCAAGGGAGGGGGAATTGGGGAAAAACTGTTTTTT
- TRBJ1-1 TRBD1 TRBV27 CASSPSPGTEMNTEAFF TGTGCCAGCAGTCCCAGTCCCGGGACAGAGATGAACACTGAAGCTTTCTTT
- TRBJ1-2 - TRBV18 CASSPKLQADYGYTF TGTGCCAGCTCACCAAAGTTACAGGCAGACTATGGCTACACCTTC
few TRBJ2-1 TRBD2 TRBV19 CASSMRGLAGSNEQFF TGTGCCAGTAGTATGCGAGGACTAGCGGGGAGCAATGAGCAGTTCTTC
- TRBJ1-1 - TRBV10-3 CAISEIRNTEAFF TGTGCCATCAGTGAGATCCGGAACACTGAAGCTTTCTTT
- TRBJ2-1 TRBD2 TRBV6-1 CASFGLAGVNEQFF TGTGCCAGCTTCGGACTAGCGGGAGTCAATGAGCAGTTCTTC
- TRBJ2-3 - TRBV5-1 CASSLAGEAHSTDTQYF TGCGCCAGCAGCTTGGCAGGTGAAGCACATAGCACAGATACGCAGTATTTT
- TRBJ1-4 - TRBV18 CASSRQGDGEKLFF TGTGCCAGCTCACGTCAGGGTGACGGTGAAAAACTGTTTTTT
few TRBJ2-7 - TRBV7-9 CSSSLGVYEQYF TGTTCCAGCAGCTTAGGAGTTTACGAGCAGTACTTC
- TRBJ2-1 TRBD2 TRBV4-3 CASSQDLAGAYNEQFF TGCGCCAGCAGCCAAGATCTAGCGGGAGCCTACAATGAGCAGTTCTTC
- TRBJ2-7 - TRBV5-1 CASSPSAGTQTYEQYF TGCGCCAGCAGCCCCTCAGCCGGGACTCAAACCTACGAGCAGTACTTC
- TRBJ2-3 - TRBV7-9 CASSLRLGGTDTQYF TGTGCCAGCAGCTTACGACTAGGAGGCACAGATACGCAGTATTTT
- TRBJ2-3 TRBD1 TRBV30 CAWSSSSGQGADTQYF TGTGCCTGGAGTTCCTCCTCGGGACAGGGGGCAGATACGCAGTATTTT
- TRBJ2-1 TRBD2 TRBV11-2 CVSSIAALAGPYNEQFF TGTGTCAGCAGCATCGCCGCTCTAGCGGGGCCGTACAATGAGCAGTTCTTC
few TRBJ1-1 TRBD1 TRBV27 CASSLPGQGSEAFF TGTGCCAGCAGTTTACCGGGACAGGGGTCTGAAGCTTTCTTT
once TRBJ2-7 TRBD2 TRBV30 CAWSIGLAGVYEQYF TGTGCCTGGAGTATCGGACTAGCGGGGGTCTACGAGCAGTACTTC
- TRBJ2-1 TRBD2 TRBV4-1 CASSQSTSETYNEQFF TGCGCCAGCAGCCAATCGACTAGCGAGACCTACAATGAGCAGTTCTTC
- TRBJ2-1 TRBD2 TRBV13 CASSLGTSDYNEQFF TGTGCCAGCAGCTTAGGGACTAGCGACTACAATGAGCAGTTCTTC
- TRBJ1-3 - TRBV4-3 CASSQAVTGNTIYF TGCGCCAGCAGCCAAGCTGTTACTGGAAACACCATATATTTT
- TRBJ2-3 - TRBV19 CASNGDVLDTQYF TGTGCCAGTAATGGAGATGTTCTAGATACGCAGTATTTT
- TRBJ2-7 - TRBV5-1 CASSREREKRPESYEQYF TGCGCCAGCAGTAGAGAACGGGAGAAGCGTCCGGAGTCCTACGAGCAGTACTTC
once TRBJ2-2 - TRBV7-2 CASRKGGGGTGELFF TGTGCCAGCAGGAAGGGGGGAGGGGGGACCGGGGAGCTGTTTTTT
- TRBJ2-5 - TRBV30 CAWSVGGPGGETQYF TGTGCCTGGAGTGTAGGAGGGCCGGGGGGCGAGACCCAGTACTTC
once TRBJ1-1 - TRBV19 CASTQGGTEAFF TGTGCCAGTACCCAGGGAGGCACTGAAGCTTTCTTT
few TRBJ2-4 TRBD1 TRBV6-5 CASSYGTGAPSQYF TGTGCCAGCAGTTATGGGACAGGAGCTCCCAGTCAGTACTTC
- TRBJ2-7 TRBD2 TRBV5-4 CASSQRGLAIYEQYF TGTGCCAGCAGCCAAAGGGGACTAGCGATTTACGAGCAGTACTTC
- TRBJ2-1 TRBD1 TRBV2 CASSLTGGTYNEQFF TGTGCCAGCAGTCTTACAGGGGGAACCTACAATGAGCAGTTCTTC
- TRBJ2-6 - TRBV18 CASSPQTPREANVLTF TGTGCCAGCTCACCACAAACCCCGAGGGAGGCCAACGTCCTGACTTTC
- TRBJ2-7 TRBD1 TRBV11-1 CASSKQGVEYEQYF TGTGCCAGCAGCAAACAGGGGGTAGAGTACGAGCAGTACTTC
- TRBJ2-1 TRBD2 TRBV19 CASVAGGRYNEQFF TGTGCCAGTGTAGCGGGAGGAAGATACAATGAGCAGTTCTTC
- TRBJ2-3 TRBD2 TRBV4-1 CASSTRSGRWTDTQYF TGCGCCAGCAGCACACGGAGCGGGAGATGGACAGATACGCAGTATTTT
once TRBJ1-5 - TRBV5-6 CASSYRVLQPQHF TGTGCCAGCAGCTACAGGGTCCTCCAGCCCCAGCATTTT
- TRBJ2-7 - TRBV5-4 CASSEGLEYEQYF TGTGCCAGCAGCGAGGGACTGGAATACGAGCAGTACTTC
- TRBJ2-2 - TRBV7-6 CASSLNPRGAQNTGELFF TGTGCCAGCAGCTTAAACCCCCGGGGGGCACAGAACACCGGGGAGCTGTTTTTT
- TRBJ2-7 TRBD2 TRBV9 CASSGGLAEAYEQYF TGTGCCAGCAGCGGGGGACTAGCGGAGGCCTACGAGCAGTACTTC
- TRBJ2-7 TRBD1 TRBV7-2 CASSPGQRYEQYF TGTGCCAGCAGCCCGGGACAGCGCTACGAGCAGTACTTC
- TRBJ2-7 - TRBV29-1 CSVESRQPPYEQYF TGCAGCGTTGAATCTCGACAGCCACCCTACGAGCAGTACTTC
- TRBJ2-2 - TRBV6-6 CASTLYANTGELFF TGTGCCAGCACCCTCTATGCGAACACCGGGGAGCTGTTTTTT
- TRBJ2-1 TRBD2 TRBV19 CASSTWTSGRDYNEQFF TGTGCCAGTAGTACCTGGACTAGCGGGAGGGATTACAATGAGCAGTTCTTC
- TRBJ2-7 - TRBV30 CAWSVYVNEQYF TGTGCCTGGAGTGTCTATGTTAACGAGCAGTACTTC
- TRBJ1-5 TRBD1 TRBV2 CASSATGGAGQPQHF TGTGCCAGCAGCGCGACAGGGGGCGCGGGTCAGCCCCAGCATTTT
- TRBJ1-5 - TRBV5-1 CASSSSGMETQPQHF TGCGCCAGCAGCTCCTCAGGGATGGAAACCCAGCCCCAGCATTTT
- TRBJ2-3 - TRBV4-2 CASSRTREVSDTQYF TGTGCCAGCAGCCGGACAAGAGAAGTCTCAGATACGCAGTATTTT
- TRBJ2-2 TRBD2 TRBV9 CASSVISGTKHTGELFF TGTGCCAGCAGCGTGATTAGCGGGACTAAGCACACCGGGGAGCTGTTTTTT
- TRBJ2-3 TRBD2 TRBV7-2 CASSLVAGGSTDTQYF TGTGCCAGCAGCTTAGTTGCGGGGGGGAGCACAGATACGCAGTATTTT
few TRBJ2-3 - TRBV4-1 CASSFVQGLSDTQYF TGCGCCAGCAGCTTCGTACAGGGTTTGTCAGATACGCAGTATTTT
once TRBJ1-1 TRBD1 TRBV27 CASRGQGGYTEAFF TGTGCCAGCAGGGGACAGGGCGGATACACTGAAGCTTTCTTT
- TRBJ2-2 TRBD1 TRBV11-3 CASSRRQGNTGELFF TGTGCCAGCAGCCGCAGACAGGGGAACACCGGGGAGCTGTTTTTT
once TRBJ1-5 - TRBV5-1 CASTLSGAGRLSNQPQHF TGCGCCAGCACATTATCTGGGGCCGGACGTCTTAGCAATCAGCCCCAGCATTTT
- TRBJ2-3 - TRBV11-3 CASSSLDGSDTQYF TGTGCCAGCAGCTCCCTAGACGGGTCAGATACGCAGTATTTT
- TRBJ1-6 TRBD1 TRBV9 CASSAGTGRSPLHF TGTGCCAGCAGCGCGGGGACAGGGAGGTCACCCCTCCACTTT
- TRBJ2-7 TRBD2 TRBV9 CASSVATSATYEQYF TGTGCCAGCAGCGTAGCTACTAGCGCTACCTACGAGCAGTACTTC
- TRBJ1-2 TRBD1 TRBV7-2 CASSSPGQGDGYTF TGTGCCAGCAGCTCGCCGGGACAGGGTGATGGCTACACCTTC